This T cell receptor beta chain was sequenced for a study of cytomegalovirus exposure and HLA in healthy donors listed by TCRdb under 2017. Regarding the research as a whole: According to a later analysis, one platform produced both the roughly 110 validation repertoires and the 550 to 800 repertoires of the first cohort. The aim of the study was to test whether cataloging public T cell receptors could identify signatures of past pathogen exposure. Besides the first cohort of roughly 640 subjects, a separate validation cohort made up of 120 different subjects was used. To predict cytomegalovirus infection status, the study brought together high-throughput TCR immunosequencing, statistical association of individual TCRs with disease status, and machine learning.

Library generation was performed with the immunoSEQ multiplex PCR assay. Under the source paper's analysis protocol: To diagnose cytomegalovirus status from the catalog of TCR beta chain sequences, a statistical classification framework was built. The table was pulled from immuneACCESS by TCRdb, which kept in-frame rearrangements only. Such tables lose some clones; where checked, under half of the loss comes from unresolved V genes, and the rest has no known cause. V, J and clone size are those of that table, while D and trimming were read from the DNA. In this sample the table shows about 250,000 clones, roughly nine tenths of which occur a single time. The ten most abundant clones make up 9.5% to 15% of the sample. Points the paper makes about the study in general: The classifier was reported to diagnose cytomegalovirus status with high specificity and sensitivity in both the original cohort and the validation cohort. Of the cluster scores, roughly 95% were above 0 in a later analysis, which found that TCRs clustered in the first cohort also tended to co-occur in the roughly 130 validation repertoires. It was suggested by the authors that the approach could potentially be generalized to other disease states and immunological phenotypes. Most TCR sequences were seen in very few donors, while some public TCRs were found in many individuals. In the study, some 160 TCR beta chains were listed as associated with cytomegalovirus. A later analysis lacked HLA typing for the validation cohort, so it scored co-occurrence in that cohort across all 120 repertoires. Three of the identified cytomegalovirus-associated TCR beta chains were confirmed in vitro to be specific for cytomegalovirus antigens.

Spanning cysteine to phenylalanine, the CDR3 consists of 13 amino acids. The retained sequence is limited to the CDR3, 39 bases, with the frame set at the first base. The V and J ends are trimmed by 1 base and 7 bases, leaving 13 bases between them. CDR1 is given as GTSNPN and CDR2 as SVGIG, both from the germline V gene (reference sequence). The donors were included in the validation cohort of 130 or so subjects, a group kept apart from the approximately 690-subject first cohort. Only one count was recorded for this clone. Its antigen specificity is not known. Per-base qualities were not stored, and no clone one base away is much larger.

Sequencing used PBMCs. The rearrangement combines TRBV30 with TRBJ2-5; the D gene is not confidently resolved. This sequence originates from a man younger than 35 in good health and CMV-seropositive. The bases read TGTGCCTGGAGTGGGGCCTTCTGGGGGACCCAGTACTTC. This yields the protein CAWSGAFWGTQYF.